Here is one T cell receptor beta chain with its context. Treatment defined: oral pan-JAK inhibitor, 5-10 mg twice daily. The data were taken from a study of CD8+ T cells in alopecia areata. Overall study context: Oral tofacitinib (5 to 10 mg twice daily) was administered to treated patients.

The V end was cut by 3 bases, the J end by 5 bases, with 12 bases between. CDR3 length: 14 residues. Germline CDR1 reads MGHDK; CDR2 reads SYGVNS. RNA extraction and reverse transcription yielded cDNA as sequencing template. TCRdb's table, derived via immunoSEQ multiplex PCR, lists solely in-frame clones and lacks some. This sample has 150,000 to 200,000 clones; roughly 70% occur once, and the top ten carry approximately 1.4%. The starting material was CD4+ T cells sorted from blood, obtained around week 49, from a patient treated with tofacitinib. This sequence joins TRBV25-1 and TRBJ2-3, with TRBD1 as a possible D gene (6 bases). The sequence was collected from a human donor with alopecia areata. The chain's CDR3 is CASSDWGRGDTQYF. The CDR3 DNA is TGTGCCAGCAGTGATTGGGGGCGAGGAGATACGCAGTATTTT.